These 6 T cell receptor beta chains share one sample of origin, sequenced in a study of post-analysis software for immune sequencing data. Study-level results: Five or six TRBV segments (TRBV5-6, TRBV5-1 and TRBV20-1 among them) occurred more frequently in patients than in controls.

No antigen has been identified for these receptors. Unique molecular identifiers were built into the TCR beta cDNA libraries. MiXCR, applied by TCRdb to the PCR reads, yields one record per CDR3 protein. The data contain roughly 650,000 distinct CDR3 sequences, roughly three fifths of them singletons. Sequencing was performed on blood. All receptors come from a girl aged 2 to 10 with multiple sclerosis.

The rearrangement links TRBV5-1 to TRBJ1-2, with D unresolved. With 0 bases removed from V and 4 bases from J, the gap between germline ends came to 13 bases. Looked up from germline, CDR1 is SGHRS and CDR2 is YFSETQ. There are 15 residues in the CDR3. In nucleotides, the CDR3 is TGCGCCAGCAGCTTGGGGCAGCTGAATGTCTATGGCTACACCTTC. It translates to CASSLGQLNVYGYTF. Full variable domain (outside the CDR3, taken from reference TRBV5-1 and TRBJ1-2): KAGVTQTPRYLIKTRGQQVTLSCSPISGHRSVSWYQQTPGQGLQFLFEYFSETQRNKGNFPGRFSGRQFSNSRSEMNVSTLELGDSALYLCASSLGQLNVYGYTFGSGTRLTVV.

Notes on this clonotype: Its ends do not fully match the called genes, so a read error is possible. The rearrangement links TRBV25-1 to TRBJ1-1; 10 nucleotides agree with TRBD1. This CDR3 has 14 amino acids. The germline V gene encodes CDR1 MGHDK and CDR2 SYGVNS. DNA of the CDR3: TGTGCTAGCAAACGGACAGGGGGGAACACTGAAGCTTTCTTT. This translates into CASKRTGGNTEAFF. The full variable domain, rest sourced from reference TRBV25-1 and TRBJ1-1, is EADIYQTPRYLVIGTGKKITLECSQTMGHDKMYWYQQDPGMELHLIHYSYGVNSTEKGDLSSESTVSRIRTEHFPLTLESARPSHTSQYLCASKRTGGNTEAFFGQGTRLTVV.

The gene calls are TRBV6-5 and TRBJ2-3; 9 bases line up with TRBD2. Germline CDR1 reads MNHEY; CDR2 reads SVGAGI. The V segment lost 2 bases and the J segment 0 bases; nucleotides outside the gene matches: 3. The CDR3 is made up of 16 amino acids. CDR3 DNA: TGTGCCAGCAGTTACCTGAGCGGGGGGAGCACAGATACGCAGTATTTT. This sequence encodes CASSYLSGGSTDTQYF.

This chain uses TRBV2 with TRBJ1-1; no definite D call. This CDR3 is built from 15 residues. CDR1 and CDR2 (germline): SNHLY, FYNNEI. V lost 6 bases and J 0 bases, leaving 14 bases between the germline ends. Here the CDR3 DNA reads TGTGCCAGCAGGTCCCTAGACGGTATGAACACTGAAGCTTTCTTT. This sequence encodes CASRSLDGMNTEAFF.

This sequence joins TRBV10-3 and TRBJ2-7; unclear D gene. The CDR3 extends over 14 amino acids. Germline loops: CDR1 ENHRY, CDR2 SYGVKD. The V end lost 0 bases, the J end lost 2 bases, and 8 bases lay between the germline ends. The DNA for the CDR3 is TGTGCCATCAGTGAGTCTGGCACTACCTACGAGCAGTACTTC. It codes for CAISESGTTYEQYF.

This clonotype was counted only a few times. The CDR3 nucleotides read TGTGCCAGCAGTTTAGGCTTAGTCACCGAGCAGTACTTC. It specifies CASSLGLVTEQYF. This rearrangement joins TRBV12-3 or TRBV12-4 to TRBJ2-7; D remains ambiguous. The CDR3 runs to 13 residues. Trimming took 1 base from V and 6 from J, leaving 10 bases between them.